These 7 T cell receptor beta chains were sequenced from one sample in a study of cytomegalovirus exposure and HLA in healthy donors. The PCR contained 60 Vbeta and 13 Jbeta primers. Data came from immunoSEQ multiplex PCR; TCRdb stores just in-frame clones and leaves some out. Among around 40,000 clones listed, around 77% were seen once. The material sequenced was PBMCs. The receptors stem from a man under 40 in good health and CMV-seronegative.

This clone has only one observation. The genes are TRBV18 and TRBJ1-6; D is perhaps TRBD1 (6 bases). V dropped 4 bases and J dropped 9 bases, with 19 bases sitting between them. CDR3 length: 16 residues. Germline V gene data show CDR1 as KGHSH and CDR2 as LQKENI. CDR3 in amino acids: CASSLGTPTELSPLHF. The DNA of the CDR3 is TGTGCCAGCTCACTCGGGACACCGACTGAGCTTTCACCCCTCCACTTT.

The chain has TRBV5-1 and TRBJ2-5, with 8 nucleotides matching TRBD1. Germline V lookup: CDR1 SGHRS, CDR2 YFSETQ. V was pared by 3 bases and J by 4 bases, with 5 bases of the junction left unmatched. The CDR3 totals 14 residues. As DNA, the CDR3 is TGCGCCAGCAGCTACGACAGGGGCTTAGAGACCCAGTACTTC. This sequence encodes CASSYDRGLETQYF.

The chain recombines TRBV5-4 with TRBJ1-2; D perhaps matches TRBD1 (6 bases). Trimming left V 4 bases short and J 5 bases short, with 12 bases between. The CDR3 is 13 residues long. The germline V gene has CDR1 SGHNT and CDR2 YYREEE (reference sequence). This chain's CDR3 is CASSQQGEYGYTF. The CDR3 DNA follows: TGTGCCAGCAGCCAACAGGGAGAATATGGCTACACCTTC.

The chain uses TRBV7-8 and TRBJ2-1, with TRBD2 matching over 14 bases. There are 16 residues in the CDR3. CDR1 SGHVS and CDR2 FQNEAQ come from the germline V gene. The V gene end was trimmed by 0 bases and the J gene end by 9 bases; junction bases not matched to a gene: 4. For the CDR3, the DNA is TGTGCCAGCAGCTTAGCGGGACTAGCGGGAGAGATTGAGCAGTTCTTC. This translates into CASSLAGLAGEIEQFF.

This chain connects TRBV7-9 to TRBJ1-1; 12 nucleotides match TRBD1. This CDR3 is built from 15 residues. V dropped 5 bases and J dropped 4; count of bases not matched to a gene: 5. CDR1 and CDR2 from the germline V gene are SEHNR and FQNEAQ (reference sequence). The CDR3 DNA follows: TGTGCCAGCAGCCTCCGGGACAGGGGGCCCACTGAAGCTTTCTTT. Its translation: CASSLRDRGPTEAFF.

V gene TRBV29-1 combines with J gene TRBJ1-1; 9 nucleotides match TRBD1. In germline, CDR1 is SQVTM, CDR2 ANQGSEA. With V trimmed by 7 bases and J by 4 bases, 10 bases remained unmatched. The CDR3 runs 14 residues. The CDR3 spells CSARDRVVGTEAFF. The CDR3 nucleotides read TGCAGCGCCCGGGACAGGGTAGTTGGCACTGAAGCTTTCTTT.

The chain employs TRBV10-2 and TRBJ1-1; a possible D gene is TRBD1 (5 bases). From germline, CDR1 is WSHSY and CDR2 SAAADI. V was clipped by 6 bases and J by 7 bases, with 12 bases between them. The CDR3 consists of 12 residues. DNA of the CDR3: TGCGCCAGCAGACATTCCAGGGTTGAAGCTTTCTTT. Protein: CASRHSRVEAFF.